The 25 T cell receptor beta chains below were found in one sample sequenced in a study of graft-versus-host responses after intestinal transplantation. Only in-frame clones appear in the TCRdb table, and some are missing; sequencing was by immunoSEQ multiplex PCR. Of tens of thousands of clones listed, 70% to 90% were seen once; the top ten hold less than 2%. The sample here was PBMCs, taken 26 days after transplant. The receptor source for this set is a human patient who received an intestinal transplant, so some T cells may come from the graft donor.

J is TRBJ2-5 and V is TRBV28; 13 bases match TRBD2. The germline V gene encodes CDR1 MDHEN and CDR2 SYDVKM. With V trimmed by 5 bases and J by 4 bases, 1 base remained unmatched. The length of the CDR3 is 14 residues. The CDR3 region has the DNA TGTGCCAGCAGTACTAGCGGGGGGGGAGAGACCCAGTACTTC. Protein sequence: CASSTSGGGETQYF.

The CDR3 DNA reads TGTGCCAGCAGCAGGAAGGGGGGGGTCTTCAATGAGCAGTTCTTC. Translation gives CASSRKGGVFNEQFF. This sequence joins TRBV7-6 and TRBJ2-1; the D gene is possibly TRBD2 (7 bases). The germline V gene has CDR1 SGHVS and CDR2 FNYEAQ. V lost 5 bases and J lost 6, with 17 bases in between. This CDR3 has 15 residues.

Only a few counts were recorded for this clone. The CDR3 reads CASSLGGPAVGDTF. CDR3 coding DNA: TGTGCCAGCAGCCTCGGGGGTCCGGCTGTGGGAGACACCTTC. The V gene is TRBV5-6, the J gene TRBJ1-2; a weak D match, TRBD1 (5 bases). The CDR3 loop spans 14 amino acids. Germline CDR1 and CDR2: SGHDT and YYEEEE. Trimming removed 4 bases from V and 12 bases from J, with 22 bases in between.

This clone occurred a few times. The chain uses TRBV19 and TRBJ1-2; D not certain. CDR3 length: 15 residues. V was pared by 5 bases and J by 0 bases, with 13 bases between. Germline loops: CDR1 LNHDA, CDR2 SQIVND (reference sequence). The CDR3 nucleotides read TGTGCCAGTAGTGAGTGGCGGATAGCTAACTATGGCTACACCTTC. Its protein product is CASSEWRIANYGYTF.

The chain couples TRBV4-2 to TRBJ1-2, with TRBD1 as a possible D gene (6 bases). The CDR3 runs 15 residues. With 3 bases removed from V and 2 bases from J, the gap between germline ends came to 13 bases. CDR1 and CDR2 (germline): LGHNA, YNFKEQ. DNA of the CDR3: TGTGCCAGCAGCCACCCAGGGGTGGGAAACTATGGCTACACCTTC. Its protein product is CASSHPGVGNYGYTF.

V and J are TRBV11-2 and TRBJ1-2; D ambiguous. V lost 4 bases, J lost 8 bases, and 17 bases lay in between. The CDR3 is 14 residues long. Germline V CDR1 and CDR2: SGHAT, FQNNGV. CDR3 in DNA: TGTGCCAGCAGCTCCCAAGGAGGGAGTAAAGGCTACACCTTC. Encoded protein: CASSSQGGSKGYTF.

The chain joins TRBV6-1 to TRBJ2-5, with 10 nucleotides matching TRBD2. CDR3 length equals 16 residues. The germline gives CDR1 MNHNS, CDR2 SASEGT. Losses at the gene ends were 8 bases for V and 4 bases for J; bases not matched to a gene: 13. The CDR3 coding sequence is TGTGCCAGCTGTGCTCTAGCGGGGGCCGGTGGAGAGACCCAGTACTTC. It is translated as CASCALAGAGGETQYF.

This chain uses TRBV18 with TRBJ2-5; D is possibly TRBD2 (6 bases). The germline V and J ends were trimmed by 1 base and 1 base, with 13 bases remaining between them. The germline CDR1 and CDR2 sequences are KGHSH and LQKENI. The CDR3 has 16 residues. DNA for the CDR3: TGTGCCAGCTCACCACGAGGTGGGGAGGCCCAAGAGACCCAGTACTTC. This translates into CASSPRGGEAQETQYF. Full variable domain (missing parts from reference TRBV18 and TRBJ2-5): NAGVMQNPRHLVRRRGQEARLRCSPMKGHSHVYWYRQLPEEGLKFMVYLQKENIIDESGMPKERFSAEFPKEGPSILRIQQVVRGDSAAYFCASSPRGGEAQETQYFGPGTRLLVL.

This clone was detected only a few times. The CDR3 region is CASSPTGLGPQHF. CDR3 bases: TGTGCCAGCAGCCCGACAGGCCTAGGGCCCCAGCATTTT. V usage is TRBV7-9 and J usage is TRBJ1-5, with a weak D call TRBD1 (6 bases). The CDR3 has 13 amino acids. The germline CDR1 and CDR2 sequences are SEHNR and FQNEAQ (reference sequence). Trimming shortened V by 5 bases and J by 9 bases, and 14 bases separated the two germline ends. The full variable domain, its missing parts supplied by reference TRBV7-9 and TRBJ1-5, is DTGVSQNPRHKITKRGQNVTFRCDPISEHNRLYWYRQTLGQGPEFLTYFQNEAQLEKSRLLSDRFSAERPKGSFSTLEIQRTEQGDSAMYLCASSPTGLGPQHFGDGTRLSIL.

V is TRBV19 and J is TRBJ2-1; 8 nucleotides align to TRBD1. This CDR3 has 16 residues. CDR1 is LNHDA and CDR2 is SQIVND in the germline V gene (reference sequence). V lost 2 bases to trimming and J lost 9 bases; unmatched junction nucleotides: 12. The CDR3 nucleotides read TGTGCCAGTAGTATATTGGGGCAGGGGGCCCCAATTGAGCAGTTCTTC. Translation gives CASSILGQGAPIEQFF.

This clone has a single count. The J gene is TRBJ1-2, the V gene TRBV28, with 9 bases that match TRBD1. The CDR3 length is 14 residues. V dropped 6 bases and J dropped 4; count of bases not matched to a gene: 6. The V gene's germline CDR1 is MDHEN and CDR2 SYDVKM. This chain's CDR3 is CASRWTGESYGYTF. The CDR3 nucleotides are TGTGCCAGCAGATGGACAGGGGAGAGCTATGGCTACACCTTC.

This clone was seen only once. The J gene is TRBJ2-3, the V gene TRBV7-9; 9 nucleotides match TRBD2. The CDR3 consists of 18 residues. In germline, CDR1 is SEHNR, CDR2 FQNEAQ (reference sequence). Losses at the gene ends were 1 base for V and 6 bases for J; bases not matched to a gene: 14. In DNA form, the CDR3 reads TGTGCCAGCAGCTTAGGGTCCGGGACTAGCTTCTCGTCGGATACGCAGTATTTT. Translation gives CASSLGSGTSFSSDTQYF.

The genes are TRBV5-1 and TRBJ2-1, with TRBD2 matching over 9 bases. Germline CDR1 reads SGHRS; CDR2 reads YFSETQ. V lost 1 base to trimming and J lost 3 bases; unmatched junction nucleotides: 5. This CDR3 is built from 16 residues. CDR3 nucleotide sequence: TGCGCCAGCAGCTTGTTGGCTAGCGGGGACTACAATGAGCAGTTCTTC. Translating it yields CASSLLASGDYNEQFF.

The V call is TRBV6-5, the J call TRBJ1-1; tentative D call: TRBD1 (6 bases). The CDR3 totals 14 residues. Deletions cut 5 bases from V and 2 bases from J, with 12 bases between. CDR1 and CDR2 (germline): MNHEY, SVGAGI. CDR3 nucleotide sequence: TGTGCCAGCAGTGGTAACAGGGCCAACACTGAAGCTTTCTTT. It specifies CASSGNRANTEAFF.

Turning to this clone: Since no conserved phenylalanine or tryptophan closes the CDR3, a read error is the likely cause. This chain connects TRBV7-2 to TRBJ2-7; D not certain. The CDR3 sequence is 15 residues long. V was cut by 0 bases and J by 1 base, with 10 bases left in between. Germline lookup yields CDR1 SGHTA and CDR2 FQGNSA. The CDR3: CASSLARGRSYEQYL. The CDR3 DNA is TGTGCCAGCAGCTTAGCCCGCGGCAGATCCTACGAGCAGTACCTC.

V usage is TRBV15 and J usage is TRBJ2-5; 7 bases match TRBD1. Germline lookup yields CDR1 LNHNV and CDR2 YYDKDF (reference sequence). The CDR3 has 14 amino acids. J gave up 5 bases and V 6 bases, and 9 bases lay outside the gene matches. CDR3 DNA: TGTGCCACCAGTCCACAGGGGATGGGGGAGACCCAGTACTTC. Translated, it gives CATSPQGMGETQYF.

This rearrangement joins TRBV7-9 to TRBJ2-7; tentatively, D is TRBD2 (5 bases). The V end lost 3 bases, the J end lost 5 bases, and 5 bases lay between the germline ends. The CDR3 totals 11 residues. From germline, CDR1 is SEHNR and CDR2 FQNEAQ (reference sequence). The CDR3 region is CASSFGDEQYF. In DNA, the CDR3 is TGTGCCAGCAGCTTCGGGGACGAGCAGTACTTC. Combining the CDR3 with reference TRBV7-9 and TRBJ2-7 gives the whole variable domain DTGVSQNPRHKITKRGQNVTFRCDPISEHNRLYWYRQTLGQGPEFLTYFQNEAQLEKSRLLSDRFSAERPKGSFSTLEIQRTEQGDSAMYLCASSFGDEQYFGPGTRLTVT.

V and J are TRBV6-4 and TRBJ1-1; D is possibly TRBD1 (6 bases). Germline CDR1 and CDR2: MRHNA and SNTAGT. The CDR3 contains 13 residues. Trimming shortened V by 3 bases and J by 3 bases, and 8 bases separated the two germline ends. In nucleotides, the CDR3 is TGTGCCAGCAGTGAGGGGGCGCACACTGAAGCTTTCTTT. This codes for CASSEGAHTEAFF.

This sequence joins TRBV29-1 and TRBJ1-2, with 8 bases that match TRBD1. CDR3 size: 15 residues. V lost 4 bases, J lost 4 bases, and 11 bases stayed unmatched. Germline V CDR1 and CDR2: SQVTM, ANQGSEA. The DNA of the CDR3 is TGCAGCGTTGTCTCTCTCCCAGGGGGCTTCTATGGCTACACCTTC. Its protein product is CSVVSLPGGFYGYTF.

The genes are TRBV19 and TRBJ1-5; D gene ambiguous. V gave up 7 bases and J gave up 0 bases, with 16 bases separating them. Germline V lookup: CDR1 LNHDA, CDR2 SQIVND (reference sequence). The CDR3 contains 16 residues. Here the CDR3 DNA reads TGTGCCAGTACCCAAAGGAGAGGGTATAGCAATCAGCCCCAGCATTTT. Translating gives CASTQRRGYSNQPQHF.

This chain joins TRBV5-4 and TRBJ1-1; D may be TRBD1 (5 bases). This CDR3 is 12 amino acids long. Germline V gene sequence: CDR1 SGHNT, CDR2 YYREEE (reference sequence). V lost 2 bases and J lost 5, with 7 bases in between. The CDR3 here is CASSFGGTEAFF. The CDR3 DNA reads TGTGCCAGCAGCTTTGGGGGGACTGAAGCTTTCTTT.

V is TRBV18 and J is TRBJ2-3; TRBD1 agrees at 7 bases. The trim removed 5 bases at V and 3 bases at J, leaving 5 bases unmatched. This CDR3 is 14 amino acids long. The germline V gene has CDR1 KGHSH and CDR2 LQKENI. CDR3 nucleotides: TGTGCCAGCTCATTCGGGACAGTTACAGATACGCAGTATTTT. It encodes CASSFGTVTDTQYF.

This CDR3 reads CASSPQDRGNYNEQFF. Here the CDR3 DNA reads TGCGCCAGCAGCCCCCAGGACAGGGGAAACTACAATGAGCAGTTCTTC. The chain employs TRBV5-1 and TRBJ2-1; TRBD1 agrees at 9 bases. CDR1 and CDR2 from the germline V gene are SGHRS and YFSETQ. V was clipped by 4 bases and J by 3 bases; unmatched bases: 8. The CDR3 has 16 amino acids.

This chain uses TRBV6-6 with TRBJ1-5; TRBD1 matches 10 bases. The CDR3 loop spans 16 amino acids. J lost 5 bases, V lost 4 bases, and 8 bases had no gene match. Germline V CDR1 and CDR2: MNHNY, SVGAGI (reference sequence). CDR3 bases: TGTGCCAGCAGTTTATCTCCGGGACAGGGGTATCAGCCCCAGCATTTT. This sequence encodes CASSLSPGQGYQPQHF.

This chain links TRBV6-5 with TRBJ2-7, with D unresolved. Germline lookup yields CDR1 MNHEY and CDR2 SVGAGI. The CDR3 sequence is 15 residues long. The V gene lost 7 bases and the J gene lost 4 bases, with 20 bases spanning the gap. DNA for the CDR3: TGTGCCAGCATCGAACTCGGAGACCCGTATTACGAGCAGTACGTC. Its protein is CASIELGDPYYEQYV.